Each of the 26 T cell receptor beta chains below was sequenced from the same sample in a study of blood T cell repertoires in COVID-19. Measured with immunoSEQ multiplex PCR; TCRdb has only the in-frame clones, and not every one. The sample contains 150,000 to 190,000 clones, approximately 80% of which appear only once. The specimen sequenced was peripheral blood. These receptor sequences come from a man aged 60-69 years with acute or convalescent COVID-19.

The chain joins TRBV9 to TRBJ1-1; 7 bases agree with TRBD1. This CDR3 has 14 amino acids. With 3 bases clipped from V and 0 bases from J, the junction kept 2 bases outside the gene matches. Germline CDR1 reads SGDLS; CDR2 reads YYNGEE. CDR3 sequence (DNA): TGTGCCAGCAGCGCGGACAGGCTGAACACTGAAGCTTTCTTT. It yields the protein CASSADRLNTEAFF.

This chain uses TRBV12-3 or TRBV12-4 with TRBJ1-2; possibly TRBD1 for D (5 bases). The ends were cut back, 5 bases at V and 8 bases at J, with 12 bases in the middle. The length of the CDR3 is 12 residues. CDR3 coding DNA: TGTGCCAGCAGTCGCAAGGCAGGGGGCTACACCTTC. Encoded protein: CASSRKAGGYTF.

This clone was found a few times. The chain recombines TRBV9 with TRBJ1-2; TRBD1 aligns across 7 bases. The CDR3 is 13 residues long. Trimming took 0 bases from V and 8 from J; bases not matched to a gene: 4. Germline V lookup: CDR1 SGDLS, CDR2 YYNGEE. The DNA for the CDR3 is TGTGCCAGCAGCGTAGAGCTCAGGGGGGGCTACACCTTC. It translates to CASSVELRGGYTF. Looking up the rest from reference TRBV9 and TRBJ1-2 gives the full variable domain: DSGVTQTPKHLITATGQRVTLRCSPRSGDLSVYWYQQSLDQGLQFLIQYYNGEERAKGNILERFSAQQFPDLHSELNLSSLELGDSALYFCASSVELRGGYTFGSGTRLTVV.

The chain combines TRBV7-9 with TRBJ1-3, with 7 bases fitting TRBD1. The V and J ends lost 5 bases and 4 bases, in that order; junction bases with no gene match: 5. Looked up from germline, CDR1 is SEHNR and CDR2 is FQNEAQ (reference sequence). The CDR3 consists of 14 residues. CDR3 coding DNA: TGTGCCAGCAGCGTGACAGGGCTCGGAAACACCATATATTTT. This encodes CASSVTGLGNTIYF.

The chain is built from TRBV24-1 and TRBJ2-1; TRBD2 matches 9 bases. CDR3 length equals 16 residues. J lost 5 bases, V lost 7 bases, and 11 bases had no gene match. From germline, CDR1 is KGHDR and CDR2 SFDVKD. CDR3 sequence (DNA): TGTGCCACCAGGGGCCATAGCGGGAGCTCGAACAATGAGCAGTTCTTC. It yields the protein CATRGHSGSSNNEQFF.

In its sample, this clone was seen once. The V and J genes are TRBV7-8 and TRBJ1-1, with a weak D call TRBD1 (5 bases). The CDR3 runs 15 residues. The V end lost 5 bases, the J end lost 2 bases, and 15 bases lay between the germline ends. The germline CDR1 and CDR2 sequences are SGHVS and FQNEAQ. CDR3 coding DNA: TGTGCCAGCAGCCGAGTCCGACAGCCAAACACTGAAGCTTTCTTT. It yields the protein CASSRVRQPNTEAFF.

The rearrangement joins TRBV6-2 or TRBV6-3 to TRBJ2-3, with D uncertain. The V gene's germline CDR1 is MNHEY and CDR2 SVGEGT. The V end was cut by 2 bases, the J end by 0 bases, with 9 bases between. This CDR3 is built from 15 residues. CDR3 in amino acids: CASSYAGLSTDTQYF. The DNA of the CDR3 is TGTGCCAGCAGTTACGCAGGATTAAGCACAGATACGCAGTATTTT.

This clone was seen only once. The chain uses TRBV10-3 and TRBJ2-5; 7 bases match TRBD1. The V gene end was trimmed by 5 bases and the J gene end by 5 bases; junction bases not matched to a gene: 8. Germline CDR1 ENHRY, CDR2 SYGVKD. CDR3 length equals 14 residues. CDR3 in amino acids: CAISLHRGGETQYF. In DNA, the CDR3 is TGTGCCATCAGTCTACACAGGGGCGGTGAGACCCAGTACTTC.

This sequence joins TRBV9 and TRBJ2-3; 8 bases agree with TRBD2. The CDR3 sequence is 14 residues long. The V and J ends lost 3 bases and 3 bases, in that order; junction bases with no gene match: 3. Germline values: CDR1 SGDLS, CDR2 YYNGEE. DNA for the CDR3: TGTGCCAGCAGCGCGGGGGGGCCGACAGATACGCAGTATTTT. Translation: CASSAGGPTDTQYF. Full variable domain (outside the CDR3, taken from reference TRBV9 and TRBJ2-3): DSGVTQTPKHLITATGQRVTLRCSPRSGDLSVYWYQQSLDQGLQFLIQYYNGEERAKGNILERFSAQQFPDLHSELNLSSLELGDSALYFCASSAGGPTDTQYFGPGTRLTVL.

This clone was recorded only once. The rearrangement joins TRBV19 to TRBJ1-1; D ambiguous. CDR3 length: 13 residues. Trimming cost V 6 bases and J 2 bases, with 10 bases left between them. Germline V CDR1 and CDR2: LNHDA, SQIVND (reference sequence). This CDR3 is CASRQTPNTEAFF. The CDR3 DNA reads as TGTGCCAGTAGACAGACCCCTAACACTGAAGCTTTCTTT.

The gene calls are TRBV7-3 and TRBJ1-2; 7 bases are shared with TRBD1. This CDR3 region has 13 residues. Germline V gene data show CDR1 as SGHTA and CDR2 as FQGTGA. V dropped 7 bases and J dropped 4; count of bases not matched to a gene: 6. CDR3 amino acids: CASTGDRSYGYTF. As DNA, the CDR3 is TGTGCCAGCACCGGGGACAGATCCTATGGCTACACCTTC.

About this clone: Distinct nucleotide sequences in the sample also encode this CDR3. The chain recombines TRBV29-1 with TRBJ1-2, with 10 bases lining up with TRBD1. With 3 bases clipped from V and 4 bases from J, the junction kept 2 bases outside the gene matches. The CDR3 consists of 13 residues. Per the germline V gene, CDR1 is SQVTM and CDR2 is ANQGSEA. This CDR3 reads CSVEDRGFYGYTF. CDR3 DNA: TGCAGCGTTGAGGACAGGGGGTTCTATGGCTACACCTTC.

This chain uses TRBV19 with TRBJ1-5; D might be TRBD1 (5 bases). This CDR3 comprises 15 residues. Germline lookup yields CDR1 LNHDA and CDR2 SQIVND (reference sequence). V was shortened by 6 bases and J by 3 bases, with 15 bases between the two germline ends. Written as DNA, the CDR3 is TGTGCCAGTAGCAGACGACAGCTCCTCAATCAGCCCCAGCATTTT. This gives the protein CASSRRQLLNQPQHF.

The V gene is TRBV5-1, the J gene TRBJ2-3, with 8 positions matching TRBD1. The V and J ends lost 5 bases and 2 bases, in that order; junction bases with no gene match: 7. The length of the CDR3 is 15 residues. Germline loops: CDR1 SGHRS, CDR2 YFSETQ. In nucleotides, the CDR3 is TGCGCCAGCAGTTTTGGGACAGGAGCCACAGATACGCAGTATTTT. It yields the protein CASSFGTGATDTQYF.

This clone was counted a single time. The chain couples TRBV28 to TRBJ1-2, with 9 bases aligning to TRBD1. CDR1 is MDHEN and CDR2 is SYDVKM in the germline V gene. After removal of 5 bases from V and 4 bases from J, the junction contained 8 bases not matched to a gene. CDR3 length: 15 residues. This CDR3 reads CASSTYRGLGYGYTF. The CDR3 nucleotides read TGTGCCAGCAGTACCTACAGGGGGCTCGGCTATGGCTACACCTTC.

The chain carries TRBV7-3 and TRBJ2-2; TRBD1 might be the D (6 bases). Germline CDR1 is SGHTA and CDR2 is FQGTGA. The CDR3 is made up of 15 amino acids. V lost 3 bases and J 3 bases, leaving 11 bases between the germline ends. The CDR3, as DNA: TGTGCCAGCAGCTTTGGGGGCGGTTACACCGGGGAGCTGTTTTTT. Its translation is CASSFGGGYTGELFF. Filled out from reference TRBV7-3 and TRBJ2-2, the complete variable domain reads GAGVSQTPSNKVTEKGKYVELRCDPISGHTALYWYRQSLGQGPEFLIYFQGTGAADDSGLPNDRFFAVRPEGSVSTLKIQRTERGDSAVYLCASSFGGGYTGELFFGEGSRLTVL.

V and J are TRBV11-3 and TRBJ2-1; D may be TRBD2 (5 bases). Deletions cut 5 bases from V and 2 bases from J, with 16 bases between. CDR1 and CDR2 (germline): SGHNT, YENEEA. The CDR3 sequence is 16 residues long. CDR3 sequence reads: CASSPTQVGTYNEQFF. The CDR3 DNA reads TGTGCCAGCAGCCCCACGCAAGTCGGGACCTACAATGAGCAGTTCTTC.

This chain connects TRBV5-4 to TRBJ1-1; D gene unclear. The germline V and J ends were trimmed by 0 bases and 6 bases, with 9 bases remaining between them. The CDR3 has 13 residues. The V gene's germline CDR1 is SGHNT and CDR2 YYREEE (reference sequence). The CDR3 region is CASSLGLEAEAFF. The CDR3 DNA reads as TGTGCCAGCAGCTTGGGTTTAGAGGCTGAAGCTTTCTTT.

V and J are TRBV4-1 and TRBJ2-5; 9 bases match TRBD2. This CDR3 region has 21 residues. After removal of 0 bases from V and 0 bases from J, the junction contained 17 bases not matched to a gene. CDR1 MGHRA and CDR2 YSYEKL come from the germline V gene. The CDR3 DNA is TGCGCCAGCAGCCAAGAGGCTCTTAGCGGGGGTTACCCACTGTACCAAGAGACCCAGTACTTC. Amino acid sequence: CASSQEALSGGYPLYQETQYF.

V gene TRBV28 combines with J gene TRBJ1-2; D is perhaps TRBD1 (6 bases). The germline gives CDR1 MDHEN, CDR2 SYDVKM. The CDR3 sequence is 14 residues long. V was shortened by 6 bases and J by 3 bases, with 14 bases between the two germline ends. As DNA, the CDR3 is TGTGCCAGCAGGGAACAGGGAAGCTACTATGGCTACACCTTC. Translation: CASREQGSYYGYTF.

V is TRBV7-2 and J is TRBJ2-3; 7 bases match TRBD2. Germline V gene data show CDR1 as SGHTA and CDR2 as FQGNSA. This CDR3 region has 16 residues. The ends lost 1 base at V and 2 bases at J; junction bases unmatched: 6. CDR3 sequence reads: CASSLGPGGFTDTQYF. CDR3 bases: TGTGCCAGCAGCTTAGGGCCGGGAGGATTCACAGATACGCAGTATTTT.

This clone was detected many times. The V gene is TRBV24-1, the J gene TRBJ1-2; no clear D. V was clipped by 12 bases and J by 1 base, with 8 bases between them. Germline CDR1 is KGHDR and CDR2 is SFDVKD. The CDR3 consists of 11 residues. The CDR3 loop reads CAPTVNYGYTF. CDR3 nucleotides: TGTGCCCCCACAGTTAACTATGGCTACACCTTC.

V and J are TRBV4-3 and TRBJ2-7; D unclear. Deletions cut 3 bases from V and 6 bases from J, with 15 bases between. Germline lookup yields CDR1 LGHNA and CDR2 YSLEER. The CDR3 runs to 14 residues. CDR3 coding DNA: TGCGCCAGCAGCCAGTTGCTATCGGGTAGCGAGCAGTACTTC. Translated: CASSQLLSGSEQYF.

This clone has just a few counts. The V call is TRBV9, the J call TRBJ1-6, with D possibly matching TRBD1 (6 bases). With 3 bases removed from V and 13 bases from J, the gap between germline ends came to 17 bases. In germline, CDR1 is SGDLS, CDR2 YYNGEE. This CDR3 contains 14 residues. Written as DNA, the CDR3 is TGTGCCAGCAGCGAGGGGACACCGGGGAACCCCCTCCACTTT. This codes for CASSEGTPGNPLHF.

The chain recombines TRBV6-2 or TRBV6-3 with TRBJ2-5, with 16 bases identical to TRBD2. This CDR3 is built from 14 residues. Germline trimming cut 4 bases from V and 9 bases from J; bases unmatched to any gene: 2. Germline-derived CDR1 and CDR2 are MNHEY and SVGEGT. CDR3 sequence reads: CASSSGLAGGAQYF. CDR3 bases: TGTGCCAGCAGTTCGGGACTAGCGGGGGGGGCCCAGTACTTC.

V is TRBV6-6 and J is TRBJ1-6; tentatively, D is TRBD1 (6 bases). The CDR3 sequence is 15 residues long. V gave up 6 bases and J gave up 3 bases, with 12 bases separating them. CDR1 and CDR2 (germline): MNHNY, SVGAGI (reference sequence). The CDR3 sequence: CASRKGGNYNSPLHF. The CDR3 bases are TGTGCCAGCAGAAAGGGGGGGAACTATAATTCACCCCTCCACTTT.